These 30 T cell receptor beta chains came from one sample sequenced in a study of T cell repertoires in cytomegalovirus infection. One entry per CDR3 protein, called by TCRdb with MiXCR from the reads. This sample has about 890,000 distinct CDR3 sequences, with about a third found just once. These receptors lack a known antigen. The starting material was cultured CD8+ T cells from PBMCs, obtained from culture after CMV antigen stimulation. The receptors stem from a human donor in good health (CMV status not recorded). Some clones in this sample may be carry-over from other donors' samples.

The CDR3 here is CASSLTGFPSGNTIYF. CDR3 coding DNA: TGTGCCAGCAGTTTGACGGGGTTCCCTTCTGGAAACACCATATATTTT. The chain recombines TRBV27 with TRBJ1-3; unclear D gene. The CDR3 runs to 16 residues. Germline V lookup: CDR1 MNHEY, CDR2 SMNVEV (reference sequence). Trimming removed 3 bases at V and 1 base at J, with 13 bases between.

There are a few counts of this clonotype. This rearrangement joins TRBV12-3 or TRBV12-4 to TRBJ2-1, with 10 nucleotides matching TRBD2. The CDR3 is 15 residues long. J was trimmed by 3 bases and V by 5 bases; bases with no gene match: 4. As DNA, the CDR3 is TGTGCCAGCAGTGTTCTAGCGGGGGTCTACAATGAGCAGTTCTTC. The encoded protein is CASSVLAGVYNEQFF.

In its sample, this clonotype was seen once. The rearrangement uses TRBV27 and TRBJ2-4; 12 nucleotides agree with TRBD1. Germline lookup yields CDR1 MNHEY and CDR2 SMNVEV (reference sequence). The CDR3 is 16 amino acids. J gave up 8 bases and V 4 bases, and 9 bases lay outside the gene matches. The CDR3 sequence is CASSWGPGQGADIQYF. The CDR3 region has the DNA TGTGCCAGCAGTTGGGGGCCGGGACAGGGGGCCGACATTCAGTACTTC.

The chain has TRBV7-9 and TRBJ2-1; D might be TRBD2 (6 bases). Germline lookup yields CDR1 SEHNR and CDR2 FQNEAQ (reference sequence). This CDR3 has 14 residues. V lost 5 bases and J 8 bases, leaving 16 bases between the germline ends. CDR3 region: CASSLSRGKDEQFF. The CDR3 DNA sequence: TGTGCCAGCAGCCTGTCGCGGGGTAAGGATGAGCAGTTCTTC.

This clonotype was detected a few times. The chain employs TRBV11-3 and TRBJ2-2; either TRBD1 or TRBD2 may supply D (5 bases each). V gave up 5 bases and J gave up 4 bases, with 11 bases separating them. The CDR3 runs to 14 residues. Germline V gene sequence: CDR1 SGHNT, CDR2 YENEEA. This CDR3 reads CASSPGRPTGELFF. The CDR3 nucleotides read TGTGCCAGCAGCCCGGGACGTCCCACCGGGGAGCTGTTTTTT.

The genes are TRBV10-2 and TRBJ2-1; TRBD1 might be the D (6 bases). Germline V gene data show CDR1 as WSHSY and CDR2 as SAAADI. The CDR3 loop spans 14 amino acids. The germline V and J ends were trimmed by 4 bases and 1 base, with 8 bases remaining between them. Here the CDR3 reads CASSVGASYNEQFF. CDR3 sequence (DNA): TGCGCCAGCAGTGTGGGGGCGTCCTACAATGAGCAGTTCTTC.

This chain links TRBV4-3 with TRBJ1-6; maybe TRBD1 (6 bases). The germline V and J ends were trimmed by 0 bases and 10 bases, with 19 bases remaining between them. Germline CDR1 reads LGHNA; CDR2 reads YSLEER. The CDR3 is 17 amino acids. The DNA of the CDR3 is TGCGCCAGCAGCCAAGAACTCGGACAGAGGGTTTGGTCACCCCTCCACTTT. Amino acid sequence: CASSQELGQRVWSPLHF.

This clonotype was recorded once. The chain employs TRBV7-9 and TRBJ1-3; D perhaps matches TRBD1 (6 bases). The germline V gene has CDR1 SEHNR and CDR2 FQNEAQ (reference sequence). The ends were cut back, 4 bases at V and 0 bases at J, with 10 bases in the middle. The CDR3 loop spans 15 amino acids. As DNA, the CDR3 is TGTGCCAGCAGCTCCCTACAGGGCTCTGGAAACACCATATATTTT. The encoded protein is CASSSLQGSGNTIYF.

There are many counts of this clonotype. The V gene is TRBV5-8, the J gene TRBJ2-3; the D gene could be TRBD1 or TRBD2 (6 bases each). Per germline, CDR1 SGHTS and CDR2 YDEGEE. The length of the CDR3 is 14 residues. V dropped 2 bases and J dropped 4 bases, with 11 bases sitting between them. CDR3 coding DNA: TGTGCCAGCAGCTTAAGGGGGGACGCAGATACGCAGTATTTT. Translation: CASSLRGDADTQYF.

This rearrangement joins TRBV7-8 to TRBJ2-3, with a possible D match to TRBD2 (6 bases). CDR3 size: 15 residues. Germline V gene sequence: CDR1 SGHVS, CDR2 FQNEAQ. Trimming pared 4 bases from V and 1 base from J, leaving 12 bases between. CDR3 nucleotides: TGTGCCAGCAGCTACCTTAGCGGCCGCACAGATACGCAGTATTTT. It specifies CASSYLSGRTDTQYF.

A few counts support this clonotype. This sequence joins TRBV19 and TRBJ2-2, with 10 bases fitting TRBD1. CDR3 size: 19 residues. CDR1 and CDR2 (germline): LNHDA, SQIVND (reference sequence). The J segment lost 1 base and the V segment lost 4 bases, leaving 12 bases of the junction unmatched. The CDR3 protein is CASSTDRTGGKQNTGELFF. The CDR3, as DNA: TGTGCCAGTAGTACCGACAGGACAGGGGGAAAACAGAACACCGGGGAGCTGTTTTTT.

The chain carries TRBV6-1 and TRBJ2-1; 9 positions agree with TRBD2. Trimming removed 2 bases from V and 9 bases from J; junction bases left unmatched: 8. Germline V gene sequence: CDR1 MNHNS, CDR2 SASEGT. This CDR3 contains 15 residues. DNA for the CDR3: TGTGCCAGCAGTGAAATAGGGAGCGGGGGGCGTGAGCAGTTCTTC. It codes for CASSEIGSGGREQFF.

The rearrangement joins TRBV20-1 to TRBJ1-2, with 10 bases that match TRBD1. Looked up from germline, CDR1 is DFQATT and CDR2 is SNEGSKA (reference sequence). This CDR3 spans 14 amino acids. V lost 3 bases, J lost 5 bases, and 6 bases stayed unmatched. CDR3 protein: CSASLRTGGYGYTF. The DNA for the CDR3 is TGCAGTGCTAGCTTAAGGACAGGGGGATATGGCTACACCTTC.

The rearrangement uses TRBV2 and TRBJ1-1; D uncertain. Germline CDR1 SNHLY, CDR2 FYNNEI. Trimming cost V 7 bases and J 9 bases, with 9 bases left between them. This CDR3 comprises 10 residues. In nucleotides, the CDR3 is TGTGCCAGCACTGACACAAAAGCTTTCTTT. Translating it yields CASTDTKAFF.

This clonotype was detected only a few times. The gene calls are TRBV6-6 and TRBJ1-1; TRBD1 aligns across 8 bases. Per germline, CDR1 MNHNY and CDR2 SVGAGI (reference sequence). J was trimmed by 1 base and V by 5 bases; bases with no gene match: 12. This CDR3 has 17 amino acids. This CDR3 is CASSTTGAALGNTEAFF. The CDR3 DNA is TGTGCCAGCAGTACGACAGGGGCCGCCCTGGGGAACACTGAAGCTTTCTTT.

This clonotype appeared many times. The chain couples TRBV7-9 to TRBJ2-1, with 11 bases aligning to TRBD2. Losses at the gene ends were 3 bases for V and 4 bases for J; bases not matched to a gene: 5. CDR3 length equals 16 residues. CDR1 and CDR2 (germline): SEHNR, FQNEAQ (reference sequence). CDR3 nucleotide sequence: TGTGCCAGCAGCTTGTCCGGGACTAGCGGTTACAATGAGCAGTTCTTC. Its translation: CASSLSGTSGYNEQFF.

Note on this clonotype: One end of the junction fails to match germline, which may point to a read error. This chain connects TRBV7-6 to TRBJ2-2; TRBD2 is a possible D gene (6 bases). Germline CDR1 is SGHVS and CDR2 is FNYEAQ. The CDR3 loop spans 14 amino acids. This CDR3 reads CASSGGEAAGEMFF. In DNA form, the CDR3 reads TGTGCCAGCAGCGGAGGGGAGGCGGCCGGGGAGATGTTTTTT.

The J gene is TRBJ2-1, the V gene TRBV27, with D hard to call. The ends were cut back, 0 bases at V and 0 bases at J, with 9 bases in the middle. Germline CDR1 reads MNHEY; CDR2 reads SMNVEV (reference sequence). The CDR3 is 16 residues long. CDR3 loop: CASSLSAARSYNEQFF. CDR3 sequence (DNA): TGTGCCAGCAGTTTATCGGCCGCGCGCTCCTACAATGAGCAGTTCTTC.

This clonotype was observed a few times. This rearrangement joins TRBV11-3 to TRBJ1-6; D is ambiguous. The germline CDR1 and CDR2 sequences are SGHNT and YENEEA. Trimming stripped 1 base from V and 6 bases from J, with 4 bases between. This CDR3 spans 13 amino acids. The CDR3 sequence: CASSLGLNSPLHF. The DNA of the CDR3 is TGTGCCAGCAGCTTAGGCCTTAATTCACCCCTCCACTTT.

The J gene is TRBJ2-1, the V gene TRBV4-1; 7 bases agree with TRBD2. There are 17 residues in the CDR3. With V trimmed by 4 bases and J by 0 bases, 9 bases remained unmatched. Germline V gives CDR1 MGHRA, CDR2 YSYEKL. CDR3 loop: CASSPATSLGSYNEQFF. The CDR3 DNA reads as TGCGCCAGCAGCCCAGCGACTAGCCTCGGCTCCTACAATGAGCAGTTCTTC.

This rearrangement joins TRBV3-1 to TRBJ2-5; D may be TRBD2 (5 bases). This CDR3 region has 14 residues. V lost 1 base and J lost 1, with 7 bases in between. Germline V lookup: CDR1 LGHDT, CDR2 YNNKEL (reference sequence). As DNA, the CDR3 is TGTGCCAGCAGCCAAGGGGAGCTCCAAGAGACCCAGTACTTC. Amino acids: CASSQGELQETQYF.

This clonotype was recorded many times. The rearrangement joins TRBV7-8 to TRBJ1-1; a possible D gene is TRBD1 (5 bases). The germline CDR1 and CDR2 sequences are SGHVS and FQNEAQ. The V gene lost 1 base and the J gene lost 1 base, with 13 bases spanning the gap. The CDR3 has 16 residues. The CDR3 reads CASSLGVWTQNTEAFF. The CDR3, as DNA: TGTGCCAGCAGCTTAGGCGTCTGGACACAGAACACTGAAGCTTTCTTT. The full variable domain, its missing parts supplied by reference TRBV7-8 and TRBJ1-1, is GAGVSQSPRYKVAKRGQDVALRCDPISGHVSLFWYQQALGQGPEFLTYFQNEAQLDKSGLPSDRFFAERPEGSVSTLKIQRTQQEDSAVYLCASSLGVWTQNTEAFFGQGTRLTVV.

This clonotype was observed at least ten times. This CDR3 is CASGLGGQGHEKLFF. In nucleotides, the CDR3 is TGTGCTAGTGGTTTGGGAGGACAGGGGCATGAAAAACTGTTTTTT. This sequence joins TRBV12-5 and TRBJ1-4; 9 bases map to TRBD1. Germline V lookup: CDR1 LGHNT, CDR2 FRNRAP. This CDR3 contains 15 residues. The V segment lost 1 base and the J segment 6 bases; nucleotides outside the gene matches: 3.

A few counts support this clonotype. V is TRBV3-1 and J is TRBJ1-1, with a possible D match to TRBD1 (6 bases). Between the trimmed V and J ends, which lost 4 bases and 0 bases, there was a span of 12 bases. The CDR3 is made up of 15 amino acids. The germline V gene has CDR1 LGHDT and CDR2 YNNKEL (reference sequence). The CDR3 loop is CASSPPDSLNTEAFF. CDR3 DNA sequence: TGTGCCAGCAGCCCACCGGACAGTTTGAACACTGAAGCTTTCTTT.

V usage is TRBV19 and J usage is TRBJ2-1; TRBD2 might be the D (6 bases). CDR3 length: 15 residues. Germline V gene sequence: CDR1 LNHDA, CDR2 SQIVND (reference sequence). Trimming stripped 3 bases from V and 2 bases from J, with 11 bases between. The CDR3 nucleotides are TGTGCCAGTAGTATTTCGGGGGATACCTACAATGAGCAGTTCTTC. Its translation: CASSISGDTYNEQFF.

Only a few counts were recorded for this clonotype. The chain links TRBV29-1 to TRBJ1-1, with D perhaps matching TRBD1 (6 bases). With 5 bases removed from V and 10 bases from J, the gap between germline ends came to 26 bases. Germline CDR1 SQVTM, CDR2 ANQGSEA. CDR3 length equals 15 residues. CDR3 DNA sequence: TGCAGCGTTCCAAAGGTTGCAGGGGTCGCCGAATCAGCTTTCTTT. Translated, it gives CSVPKVAGVAESAFF.

This clonotype was observed a few times. This may be a read error, as it is one base from a much larger clone. The chain employs TRBV5-8 and TRBJ2-5; D ambiguous. Germline loops: CDR1 SGHTS, CDR2 YDEGEE. V was trimmed by 2 bases and J by 4 bases, leaving 9 bases between them. The CDR3 contains 13 residues. CDR3 bases: TGTGCCAGCAGCTTCAGGAGAGGAGAGACCCAGTACTTC. It encodes CASSFRRGETQYF.

Details on this clonotype: Sequence at one end of the junction differs from germline and may be a read error. The chain combines TRBV6-6 with TRBJ1-1; D not resolved. The germline V gene has CDR1 MNHNY and CDR2 SVGAGI (reference sequence). This CDR3 spans 15 amino acids. The CDR3 loop is CVSTGGWEMRAEAFF. The CDR3 DNA is TGTGTCAGCACGGGAGGTTGGGAGATGAGGGCTGAAGCTTTCTTT.

This clonotype was picked up many times. The chain employs TRBV6-4 and TRBJ2-3; 9 nucleotides line up with TRBD1. CDR3 size: 15 residues. The ends lost 3 bases at V and 0 bases at J; junction bases unmatched: 1. The V gene's germline CDR1 is MRHNA and CDR2 SNTAGT. Here the CDR3 reads CASSETGGSTDTQYF. The CDR3 DNA is TGTGCCAGCAGTGAAACAGGGGGCAGCACAGATACGCAGTATTTT.

Details on this clonotype: This may be a read error: a much more frequent sequence differs by one nucleotide. The CDR3 is CTSSQRRGDDNEQFF. CDR3 sequence (DNA): TGTACCAGCAGCCAAAGGCGCGGGGACGACAATGAGCAGTTCTTC. The chain links TRBV7-2 to TRBJ2-1; maybe TRBD2 (6 bases). Germline-derived CDR1 and CDR2 are SGHTA and FQGNSA. V lost 5 bases, J lost 5 bases, and 16 bases lay in between. The CDR3 runs to 15 residues.